The 22 T cell receptor beta chains in this list originate from one sample, sequenced in a study of Graves' ophthalmopathy and Graves' hyperthyroidism. Researchers took RNA transcripts and amplified TCR beta CDR3 regions from them. RT-PCR was first run with HTBI primers, then multiplex PCR in a second round. TCRdb re-called the multiplex PCR reads with MiXCR, one entry per CDR3 protein. This sample has roughly 700,000 distinct CDR3 sequences, with around 40% found just once. The sequencing input was peripheral blood. The receptor set was obtained from an adult man with Graves' ophthalmopathy.

This chain connects TRBV7-9 to TRBJ1-5; TRBD1 matches at 7 bases. The CDR3 length is 15 residues. Germline CDR1 is SEHNR and CDR2 is FQNEAQ (reference sequence). V dropped 6 bases and J dropped 6; count of bases not matched to a gene: 11. Here the CDR3 reads CASRDAGGVFQPQHF. The CDR3 nucleotides read TGTGCCAGCAGAGATGCAGGGGGGGTGTTTCAGCCCCAGCATTTT.

The chain has TRBV10-3 and TRBJ1-6, with unresolved D. CDR3 length equals 13 residues. Germline CDR1 reads ENHRY; CDR2 reads SYGVKD. V shed 6 bases and J shed 7 bases, with 10 bases lying between them. As DNA, the CDR3 is TGTGCCATCAGACCTGAAGGAAATTCACCCCTCCACTTT. Protein sequence: CAIRPEGNSPLHF.

This clonotype was counted only a few times. Germline is not matched at one junction end, which may reflect a read error. The rearrangement uses TRBV7-3 and TRBJ2-7; D not certain. The CDR3 totals 13 residues. The germline gives CDR1 SGHTA, CDR2 FQGTGA. The CDR3 sequence is CASSLTQMGEQYF. CDR3 in DNA: TGTGCCAGCAGTTTAACTCAGATGGGCGAGCAGTACTTC. Variable domain in full (rest from reference TRBV7-3 and TRBJ2-7): GAGVSQTPSNKVTEKGKYVELRCDPISGHTALYWYRQSLGQGPEFLIYFQGTGAADDSGLPNDRFFAVRPEGSVSTLKIQRTERGDSAVYLCASSLTQMGEQYFGPGTRLTVT.

Only one count was recorded for this clonotype. A read error may produce the germline difference seen at one junction end. The chain links TRBV24-1 to TRBJ1-5; D unclear. The CDR3 is 14 residues long. CDR1 and CDR2 from the germline V gene are KGHDR and SFDVKD. The CDR3 region has the DNA TGTGCCAGCAGTGAATACAGTTCGGGGCAGCCCCAGCATTTT. Its protein is CASSEYSSGQPQHF.

The rearrangement links TRBV7-6 to TRBJ2-2; D assignment may be TRBD1 or TRBD2 (5 bases each). CDR3 size: 12 residues. The germline CDR1 and CDR2 sequences are SGHVS and FNYEAQ. V was pared by 5 bases and J by 15 bases, with 16 bases between. CDR3 residues: CASSQQWGLMFF. The CDR3 DNA is TGTGCCAGCAGCCAACAGTGGGGGTTGATGTTTTTT.

Many counts were recorded for this clonotype. This chain links TRBV2 with TRBJ1-2; a weak D match, TRBD1 (6 bases). V was shortened by 7 bases and J by 4 bases, with 13 bases between the two germline ends. This CDR3 is built from 13 residues. Germline CDR1 and CDR2: SNHLY and FYNNEI. This CDR3 is CASIATGTYGYTF. CDR3 nucleotide sequence: TGTGCCAGCATAGCCACAGGGACCTATGGCTACACCTTC.

This clonotype was detected a few times. The chain has TRBV7-9 and TRBJ2-7; perhaps D is TRBD1 or TRBD2 (7 bases each). CDR1 and CDR2 (germline): SEHNR, FQNEAQ (reference sequence). CDR3 length: 16 residues. With 4 bases removed from V and 5 bases from J, the gap between germline ends came to 21 bases. The CDR3: CASSSVNRGDSNEQYF. As DNA, the CDR3 is TGTGCCAGCAGCTCGGTCAACCGGGGGGACAGCAACGAGCAGTACTTC. Filled out from reference TRBV7-9 and TRBJ2-7, the complete variable domain reads DTGVSQNPRHKITKRGQNVTFRCDPISEHNRLYWYRQTLGQGPEFLTYFQNEAQLEKSRLLSDRFSAERPKGSFSTLEIQRTEQGDSAMYLCASSSVNRGDSNEQYFGPGTRLTVT.

This clonotype was recorded many times. J is TRBJ1-2 and V is TRBV24-1; D not certain. This CDR3 is built from 15 residues. Trimming took 3 bases from V and 2 from J, leaving 12 bases between them. CDR1 KGHDR and CDR2 SFDVKD come from the germline V gene. CDR3 region: CATSDGARSNYGYTF. The CDR3 nucleotides read TGTGCCACCAGTGATGGCGCCAGGTCCAACTATGGCTACACCTTC.

The chain combines TRBV30 with TRBJ1-5; no firm D call. The germline CDR1 and CDR2 sequences are GTSNPN and SVGIG (reference sequence). CDR3 length: 13 amino acids. V gave up 0 bases and J gave up 4 bases, with 7 bases separating them. CDR3 nucleotide sequence: TGTGCCTGGAGTGTGGGCCTGAATCAGCCCCAGCATTTT. Translation gives CAWSVGLNQPQHF.

In this sample, this clonotype turned up a few times. The gene calls are TRBV7-2 and TRBJ1-2; possibly TRBD1 for D (6 bases). CDR3 length: 17 residues. The ends were cut back, 5 bases at V and 0 bases at J, with 19 bases in the middle. From germline, CDR1 is SGHTA and CDR2 FQGNSA. The CDR3 sequence is CASSPKTRTVSNYGYTF. CDR3 DNA sequence: TGTGCCAGCAGCCCAAAGACCCGGACAGTTTCTAACTATGGCTACACCTTC.

This clonotype was picked up many times. The rearrangement uses TRBV7-2 and TRBJ2-7; D uncertain. This CDR3 has 12 amino acids. Germline assignment: CDR1 SGHTA and CDR2 FQGNSA. V was cut by 4 bases and J by 7 bases, with 11 bases left in between. CDR3 sequence reads: CASSYNSLEQYF. The CDR3 nucleotides are TGTGCCAGCAGCTACAATTCGCTAGAGCAGTACTTC.

This clonotype was counted ten times or more. The chain recombines TRBV2 with TRBJ1-1, with D unresolved. Trimming shortened V by 7 bases and J by 4 bases, and 13 bases separated the two germline ends. This CDR3 is built from 13 residues. Germline assignment: CDR1 SNHLY and CDR2 FYNNEI. CDR3 sequence (DNA): TGTGCCAGCATCCAGGATTTAGGCACTGAAGCTTTCTTT. Residues: CASIQDLGTEAFF.

As to this clonotype: One junction end does not reproduce the germline sequence, and a read error may be involved. V usage is TRBV10-3 and J usage is TRBJ1-6; D remains ambiguous. The CDR3 is made up of 16 amino acids. Germline CDR1 reads ENHRY; CDR2 reads SYGVKD. CDR3 in DNA: TGTGCCAGCAACGCACGGTCGAGCTCCTATAATTCACCCCCCCACTTT. Translation: CASNARSSSYNSPPHF.

The V call is TRBV19, the J call TRBJ1-5; D gene uncertain. V shed 5 bases and J shed 4 bases, with 9 bases lying between them. This CDR3 is 13 amino acids long. The germline gives CDR1 LNHDA, CDR2 SQIVND (reference sequence). In DNA, the CDR3 is TGTGCCAGTAGTGGATTCGGGAATCAGCCCCAGCATTTT. Protein product: CASSGFGNQPQHF.

This clonotype was found a few times. A much larger clone lies a single base off, so this may be a read error. This rearrangement joins TRBV13 to TRBJ1-1, with D possibly matching TRBD1 (5 bases). CDR1 is PRHDT, CDR2 FYEKMQ, per germline (reference sequence). The CDR3 is 14 amino acids. Trimming pared 3 bases from V and 1 base from J, leaving 9 bases between. The CDR3 protein is CASSFWGKNTEAFF. The CDR3 nucleotides are TGTGCCAGCAGCTTTTGGGGCAAGAACACTGAAGCTTTCTTT.

This clonotype was seen many times. The chain is built from TRBV20-1 and TRBJ1-2; D is unclear. In germline, CDR1 is DFQATT, CDR2 SNEGSKA (reference sequence). The CDR3 has 13 amino acids. V lost 5 bases to trimming and J lost 2 bases, with 12 bases between them. DNA of the CDR3: TGCAGTGCTCTGTTTTGGGAGAACTATGGCTACACCTTC. Translating gives CSALFWENYGYTF.

This clonotype occurred a few times. The genes are TRBV28 and TRBJ2-6; 7 bases fit TRBD1. Trimming at V came to 4 bases and at J to 0 bases, leaving 3 bases not matched to a gene. Germline V gene data show CDR1 as MDHEN and CDR2 as SYDVKM. The CDR3 totals 16 residues. CDR3 amino acids: CASSSWDSSGANVLTF. CDR3 DNA sequence: TGTGCCAGCAGTTCCTGGGACAGCTCTGGGGCCAACGTCCTGACTTTC.

This clonotype was detected a few times. The chain uses TRBV7-8 and TRBJ2-7, with a tentative D call TRBD1 (6 bases). The CDR3 has 13 amino acids. CDR1 and CDR2 (germline): SGHVS, FQNEAQ. Trimming took off 5 bases at V and 2 bases at J, with 10 bases between the two ends. In nucleotides, the CDR3 is TGTGCCAGCAGCGTCCCAGGGGCCTACGAGCAGTACTTC. As protein: CASSVPGAYEQYF.

The chain uses TRBV2 and TRBJ2-7; D gene uncertain. Germline V gives CDR1 SNHLY, CDR2 FYNNEI. V gave up 5 bases and J gave up 3 bases, with 8 bases separating them. CDR3 length: 12 amino acids. CDR3: CASSPDNYEQYF. The CDR3 DNA is TGTGCCAGCAGTCCTGACAACTACGAGCAGTACTTC.

This clonotype appeared many times. The genes are TRBV5-5 and TRBJ2-5, with D uncertain. The length of the CDR3 is 14 residues. V lost 0 bases, J lost 7 bases, and 13 bases lay in between. Germline CDR1 reads SGHKS; CDR2 reads YYEKEE (reference sequence). The CDR3 region has the DNA TGTGCCAGCAGCTTGGCCCCAGGTTACGGGACCCAGTACTTC. Its translation: CASSLAPGYGTQYF.

The chain is built from TRBV25-1 and TRBJ2-5; 10 bases fit TRBD2. This CDR3 contains 15 residues. V lost 3 bases and J lost 3; bases outside the gene matches: 4. Germline CDR1 is MGHDK and CDR2 is SYGVNS. DNA of the CDR3: TGTGCCAGCAGTGAGCTAGCGGGAGCCGAAGAGACCCAGTACTTC. It codes for CASSELAGAEETQYF.

This clonotype was counted between two and nine times. V usage is TRBV4-1 and J usage is TRBJ1-4; D is uncertain. This CDR3 comprises 12 residues. Trimming stripped 6 bases from V and 12 bases from J, with 14 bases between. The V gene's germline CDR1 is MGHRA and CDR2 YSYEKL. CDR3 nucleotide sequence: TGCGCCAGCAGGGGGTTGAGTGGGGAACTGTTTTTT. As protein: CASRGLSGELFF.